Listed below are T cell receptor beta chains from one sample, sequenced in a study of identifying expanded T cells in peripheral blood. TCRdb's table, derived via immunoSEQ multiplex PCR, lists solely in-frame clones and lacks some. This repertoire shows about 53,000 clones, approximately 82% found once; its top ten account for approximately 17%. The sample consisted of blood. The source of these receptors is a person aged 18 to 70 in good health. The conserved cysteine and the conserved F or W are not part of the CDR3 here. The D gene is left open where the match is weak.

TRBV6-1	NA	TRBJ1-1	ASRAGGSEAF
TRBV6-6	NA	TRBJ1-5	ASSHPNQPQH
TRBV6-5	NA	TRBJ1-5	ASNYGRGYSNQPQH
TRBV9	TRBD2	TRBJ2-1	ASSVGNLGGGYNEQF
TRBV10-2	TRBD2	TRBJ2-5	ASSRGEEETQY
TRBV30	NA	TRBJ2-3	AWSYNTDTQY
TRBV7-2	NA	TRBJ2-5	ASSLAQGGMNQY
TRBV9	NA	TRBJ2-7	ASSRGGHPYEQY
TRBV30	NA	TRBJ1-3	AWSPDLRSGNTIY
TRBV9	NA	TRBJ1-2	ASPEEVQRAGAYGYT
TRBV9	NA	TRBJ1-1	ASSVEWDGWGTEAF
TRBV5-1	TRBD2	TRBJ2-1	ASSSGLAGGRGDEQF
TRBV19	NA	TRBJ1-1	ASRGRTEAF
TRBV6-6	TRBD1	TRBJ2-7	ASSTGTEYTYEQY
TRBV19	NA	TRBJ2-5	ASSIYPRGVQETQY
TRBV11-2	TRBD2	TRBJ2-7	ASSSIAGSYEQY
TRBV27	TRBD1	TRBJ2-2	ASSLRAQGARNTGELF
TRBV19	NA	TRBJ2-2	ASSRAGGVTGELF
TRBV5-1	TRBD1	TRBJ1-2	ASSLGTGSYT
TRBV6-1	TRBD2	TRBJ2-2	ASKGLGFAGELF
TRBV27	TRBD1	TRBJ2-1	ASRPYRGRLEQF
TRBV4-3	TRBD2	TRBJ2-4	ASSQSTAGERGAKNIQY
TRBV7-2	NA	TRBJ2-1	ASSSTLSLGNEQF
TRBV5-6	TRBD1	TRBJ1-2	ASSPGQGALVYGNT
TRBV6-5	NA	TRBJ1-3	ASRDEKGRNTIY
TRBV30	NA	TRBJ2-7	AWGDRTLSYEQY
TRBV5-4	NA	TRBJ2-3	ASSFGPGASTDTQY
TRBV10-1	NA	TRBJ1-3	ASSRGSGNTIY
TRBV5-6	NA	TRBJ2-5	ASSFSLETQY
TRBV6-1	NA	TRBJ1-2	ASREGGGGYGYT
TRBV5-1	NA	TRBJ2-1	ASSLRDSSPYNEQF
TRBV18	TRBD1	TRBJ1-2	ASSAPGQGTNYGYT
TRBV6-1	TRBD2	TRBJ2-3	ASSRLAGGTDTQY
TRBV7-2	NA	TRBJ1-5	ASSLAHQSNQPQH
TRBV29-1	NA	TRBJ1-1	SVSTTVMNTEAF
TRBV11-1	TRBD1	TRBJ1-1	ASDSRTGITEAF
TRBV4-2	NA	TRBJ1-3	ASTRDSGNTIY
TRBV30	NA	TRBJ2-3	ACWTPAGDTQY
TRBV7-3	NA	TRBJ2-1	ASSFRGGRKF
TRBV2	TRBD1	TRBJ2-7	ASRTGGRYEQY
TRBV6-4	NA	TRBJ2-7	ASSPSFGGEQY
TRBV7-5	NA	TRBJ2-3	ARSVGLVTTDTQY